This TCR beta chain was sequenced for a study of T cell repertoires in cytomegalovirus infection. Study background: An indication of both CMV infection and matching HLA type came from public TCR beta signatures. Study-wide results and caveats: Summed public TCR beta family frequency identified CMV carriers bearing the relevant HLA.

Losses at the gene ends were 4 bases for V and 9 bases for J; bases not matched to a gene: 10. There are 16 residues in the CDR3. Per the germline V gene, CDR1 is KGHDR and CDR2 is SFDVKD. On this clonotype itself: Its specificity is unknown.

TCRdb itself ran the reads through MiXCR, one entry per CDR3 protein. The profile shows about a million distinct CDR3 sequences, 25% to 40% of them singletons. The TCR sequence derives from a human donor in good health (CMV status not recorded). Some clones in this sample may be carry-over from other donors' samples. Source: cultured CD8+ T cells from PBMCs, taken from culture after CMV antigen stimulation. This chain connects TRBV24-1 to TRBJ2-1, with 11 positions matching TRBD2. The CDR3 protein is CATSERTSGFRGEQFF. The DNA for the CDR3 is TGTGCCACCAGTGAACGGACTAGCGGGTTCCGAGGTGAGCAGTTCTTC.